This section outlines one TCR beta chain sequence together with its context. The sample originates from a study of human versus mouse CDR3 diversity and MHC coevolution. The assay was immunoSEQ multiplex PCR, and TCRdb's table has in-frame clones only and misses some. The sample includes fewer than 100,000 clones, just over 90% of them seen just once. The CDR3 sequence is 15 residues long. With V trimmed by 5 bases and J by 5 bases, 9 bases remained unmatched. Germline lookup yields CDR1 SGHTA and CDR2 FQGNSA. The clonotype originates from a person aged 30-69 years in good health. The V call is TRBV7-2, the J call TRBJ1-2, with TRBD1 matching 9 bases. The sequencing input was naive CD4+ T cells from blood. Subset noted: CD45RO-negative CD62L-positive naive CD4 T cells. CDR3 sequence: CASSPGTGSVYGYTF. The CDR3 nucleotides are TGTGCCAGCAGCCCCGGGACAGGGAGCGTATATGGCTACACCTTC.